Detailed here is one TCR beta chain. The sample comes from a study of blood T cell repertoires in COVID-19. Study-level background: The United States, Italy and Spain provided the acute and convalescent COVID-19 samples. T cells, B-cell-depleted T cells, or PBMCs provided the cDNA or gDNA that served as material.

Original handling: For nucleated cells, counts were estimated from reference gene primer amplification. The protocol was immunoSEQ multiplex PCR, while the TCRdb copy is restricted to in-frame clones and leaves out a portion. V and J calls and clone size follow that table, whereas D and trimming were derived from the DNA. The data contain about 82,000 clones, around four fifths of them singletons. With 3 bases clipped from V and 5 bases from J, the junction kept 6 bases outside the gene matches. Germline V lookup: CDR1 SGHTS, CDR2 YDEGEE. The CDR3 spans 16 residues. The sequence derives from a man aged 80 or over with active or convalescent COVID-19. The sample comprised peripheral blood. The J gene is TRBJ2-5, the V gene TRBV5-8; 14 bases fit TRBD2. For the CDR3, the DNA is TGTGCCAGCAGCTCCCAGGGACTAGCGGGGGAGGAGACCCAGTACTTC. It is translated as CASSSQGLAGEETQYF. The variable domain in full, completed from reference TRBV5-8 and TRBJ2-5, reads EAGVTQSPTHLIKTRGQQATLRCSPISGHTSVYWYQQALGLGLQFLLWYDEGEERNRGNFPPRFSGRQFPNYSSELNVNALELEDSALYLCASSSQGLAGEETQYFGPGTRLLVL.